This T cell receptor (beta chain) was identified during a study of lymphopenia after photon versus proton radiotherapy. Overall study findings and caveats: After the lymphocyte nadir, photon-treated repertoires showed oligoclonal expansion, especially of CD8+ Temra cells. In patients who died, overall survival fell as post-nadir TCR diversity dropped more. Under photons, naive T cells and diversity fell while effector/memory populations rose.

Libraries were prepared by immunoSEQ multiplex PCR; TCRdb keeps only in-frame clonotypes and omits some of them. The sample comprises some 30,000 clones, nearly 95% of which are singletons, and around 0.67% rests with the top ten. Germline trimming cut 5 bases from V and 6 bases from J; bases unmatched to any gene: 13. The V gene's germline CDR1 is SGHKS and CDR2 YYEKEE (reference sequence). The CDR3 spans 17 residues. This clone was observed once. Its antigen is currently unknown. This sample comprised peripheral blood, obtained from a patient treated with photon-based radiotherapy. V usage is TRBV5-5 and J usage is TRBJ2-1; 11 nucleotides line up with TRBD2. The TCR sequence derives from a woman aged 45-59 years with cholangiocarcinoma. CDR3 sequence (DNA): TGTGCCAGCAGTTCTCGCTTTATAGCGGGGGGGACCAATGAGCAGTTCTTC. This encodes CASSSRFIAGGTNEQFF.